The T cell receptor beta chain under discussion was sequenced for a study of blood T cell repertoires in COVID-19. The V gene's germline CDR1 is MNHEY and CDR2 SVGEGT. CDR3 length equals 20 residues. V lost 6 bases, J lost 5 bases, and 23 bases stayed unmatched. TCRdb keeps only in-frame clones here, not all; method: immunoSEQ multiplex PCR. The repertoire holds fewer than 250,000 clones, with 70% to 85% as singletons. J is TRBJ2-3 and V is TRBV6-2 or TRBV6-3, with 10 bases that match TRBD2. The source material was peripheral blood. The sequence came from a woman older than 75 with acute or convalescent COVID-19. CDR3 nucleotides: TGTGCCAGCAGCCGCCGGGGGAGGGGGGCTAGCGGGAGCGGTGGAGATACGCAGTATTTT. This encodes CASSRRGRGASGSGGDTQYF.